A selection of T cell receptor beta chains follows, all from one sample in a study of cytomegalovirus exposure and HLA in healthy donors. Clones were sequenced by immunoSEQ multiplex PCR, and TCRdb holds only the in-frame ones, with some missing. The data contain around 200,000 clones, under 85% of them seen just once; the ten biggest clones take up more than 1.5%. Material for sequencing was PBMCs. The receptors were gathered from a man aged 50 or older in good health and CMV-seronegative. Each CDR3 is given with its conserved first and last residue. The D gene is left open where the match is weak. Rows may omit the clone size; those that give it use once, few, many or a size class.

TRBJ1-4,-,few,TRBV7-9,CAGSDRFLTQDEKLFF,TGTGCCGGCAGCGACAGGTTTTTGACGCAAGATGAAAAACTGTTTTTT
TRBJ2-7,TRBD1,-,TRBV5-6,CASSRYDRGSYEQYF,TGTGCCAGCAGCCGTTACGACAGGGGCTCCTACGAGCAGTACTTC
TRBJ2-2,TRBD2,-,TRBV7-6,CASSLGLVGGELFF,TGTGCCAGCAGCCTGGGACTAGTGGGAGGGGAGCTGTTTTTT
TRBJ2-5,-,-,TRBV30,CAWTLQGTETQYF,TGTGCCTGGACGTTACAGGGTACGGAGACCCAGTACTTC
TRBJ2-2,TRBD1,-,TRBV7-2,CASRLDRLNSGELFF,TGTGCCAGCAGGTTGGACAGGCTCAACTCCGGGGAGCTGTTTTTT
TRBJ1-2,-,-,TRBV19,CASRGGNYGYTF,TGTGCCAGTAGAGGGGGTAACTATGGCTACACCTTC
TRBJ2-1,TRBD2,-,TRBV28,CASTLAGGWSNEQFF,TGTGCCAGCACCCTAGCGGGAGGGTGGTCCAATGAGCAGTTCTTC
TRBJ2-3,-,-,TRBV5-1,CATNSAGAAADTQYF,TGCGCCACTAACTCGGCGGGGGCCGCTGCGGATACGCAGTATTTT
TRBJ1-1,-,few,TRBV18,CASSTDSFNTEAFF,TGTGCCAGCTCAACGGACAGTTTTAACACTGAAGCTTTCTTT
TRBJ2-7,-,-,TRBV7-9,CASSLAGGVGHEQYF,TGTGCCAGCAGCTTAGCGGGGGGAGTCGGCCACGAGCAGTACTTC
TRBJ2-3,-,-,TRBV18,CASSPPSLEQDTQYF,TGTGCCAGCTCACCACCGTCACTAGAACAAGATACGCAGTATTTT
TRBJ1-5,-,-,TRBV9,CATTENQPQHF,TGTGCCACTACAGAGAATCAGCCCCAGCATTTT
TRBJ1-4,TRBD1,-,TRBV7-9,CASSGVYRGTNEKLFF,TGTGCCAGCAGCGGCGTATACAGGGGAACTAATGAAAAACTGTTTTTT
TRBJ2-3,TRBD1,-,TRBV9,CASSARQGPTDTQYF,TGTGCCAGCAGCGCCCGACAGGGACCCACAGATACGCAGTATTTT
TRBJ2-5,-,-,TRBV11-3,CASSFGQQETQYF,TGTGCCAGCAGCTTTGGACAGCAAGAGACCCAGTACTTC
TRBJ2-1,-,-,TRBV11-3,CASSFGGAVHEQFF,TGTGCCAGCAGCTTCGGCGGGGCCGTCCATGAGCAGTTCTTC
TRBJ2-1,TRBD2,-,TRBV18,CASSPRLGGANNEQFF,TGTGCCAGCTCACCACGACTCGGGGGGGCGAACAATGAGCAGTTCTTC
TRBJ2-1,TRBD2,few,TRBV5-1,CASTLGLAGVHNEQFF,TGCGCCAGCACCCTGGGACTAGCGGGAGTGCACAATGAGCAGTTCTTC
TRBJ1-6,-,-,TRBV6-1,CASSSPGFNSPLHF,TGTGCCAGCAGTTCCCCAGGATTTAATTCACCCCTCCACTTT
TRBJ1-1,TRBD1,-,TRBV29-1,CSVPGGQGVWNTEAFF,TGCAGCGTCCCTGGAGGACAGGGGGTTTGGAACACTGAAGCTTTCTTT
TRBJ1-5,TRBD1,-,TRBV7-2,CASSAYRGPQHF,TGTGCCAGCAGCGCGTACAGGGGGCCCCAGCATTTT
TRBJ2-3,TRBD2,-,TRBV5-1,CASSPGLAGGLTDTQYF,TGCGCCAGCAGCCCCGGACTAGCGGGGGGGCTCACAGATACGCAGTATTTT
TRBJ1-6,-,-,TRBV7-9,CASSLMGQGSSPLHF,TGTGCCAGCAGCTTAATGGGCCAGGGAAGCTCACCCCTCCACTTT
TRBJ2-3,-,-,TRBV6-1,CASRRQELSTDTQYF,TGTGCCAGCAGGAGACAGGAGCTCAGCACAGATACGCAGTATTTT
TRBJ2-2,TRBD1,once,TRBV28,CASRQGFNTGELFF,TGTGCCAGCAGACAGGGGTTCAACACCGGGGAGCTGTTTTTT
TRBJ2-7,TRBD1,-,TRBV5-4,CASSKTGTGSYEQYF,TGTGCCAGCAGCAAAACCGGGACAGGTAGCTACGAGCAGTACTTC
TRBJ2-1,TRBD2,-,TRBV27,CASSLSGDYRYNEQFF,TGTGCCAGCAGTTTATCGGGGGACTACCGTTACAATGAGCAGTTCTTC
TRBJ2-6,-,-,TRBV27,CASSFSGANVLTF,TGTGCCAGCTCCTTTTCTGGGGCCAACGTCCTGACTTTC
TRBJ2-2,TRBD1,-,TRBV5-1,CASSLGTGTDREELFF,TGCGCCAGCAGCTTGGGCACAGGGACAGACCGAGAGGAGCTGTTTTTT
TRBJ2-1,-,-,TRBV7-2,CASRPRLASSYNEQFF,TGTGCCAGCAGACCCAGGCTAGCGAGCTCCTACAATGAGCAGTTCTTC
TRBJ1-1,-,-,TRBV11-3,CASSLGPVNTEAFF,TGTGCCAGCAGCTTAGGGCCAGTGAACACTGAAGCTTTCTTT
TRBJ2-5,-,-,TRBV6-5,CASSYSQGRETQYF,TGTGCCAGCAGTTACTCACAGGGACGGGAGACCCAGTACTTC
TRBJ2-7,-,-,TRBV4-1,CASSRSPGQTSSYEQYF,TGCGCCAGCAGCCGAAGCCCCGGACAGACAAGCTCCTACGAGCAGTACTTC